The rows below give T cell receptor beta chains drawn from one sample of a study of T cell responses to AZD1222 COVID-19 vaccine. Measured with immunoSEQ multiplex PCR; TCRdb has only the in-frame clones, and not every one. The repertoire holds about 84,000 clones, with approximately 85% as singletons. The sample here was peripheral blood, taken 28 days after the second AZD1222 dose. The receptors were sampled from an adult who received the AZD1222 COVID-19 vaccine. Both conserved end residues are part of each CDR3. Each record gives: clone size, J gene, V gene, D gene, CDR3 protein, CDR3 DNA. A D gene is named only where the DNA matches it firmly. Rows may omit the clone size; those that give it use once, few, many or a size class.

-,TRBJ2-3,TRBV24-1,TRBD1,CATSEASGTGGSDTQYF,TGTGCCACCAGTGAAGCATCCGGGACAGGGGGCTCGGATACGCAGTATTTT
-,TRBJ2-1,TRBV2,-,CASSEYNEQFF,TGTGCCAGCAGTGAGTACAATGAGCAGTTCTTC
once,TRBJ2-7,TRBV11-3,-,CASSDISGVGEQYF,TGTGCCAGCAGCGACATTTCGGGAGTCGGGGAGCAGTACTTC
few,TRBJ2-2,TRBV5-1,TRBD2,CASSFLAGGSNTGELFF,TGCGCCAGCAGTTTCCTAGCGGGGGGCTCGAACACCGGGGAGCTGTTTTTT
-,TRBJ2-3,TRBV4-3,-,CASSQVTSSSSTDTQYF,TGCGCCAGCAGCCAAGTTACTAGCTCCTCTAGCACAGATACGCAGTATTTT
-,TRBJ2-5,TRBV18,-,CASSPNYQETQYF,TGTGCCAGCTCACCTAATTACCAAGAGACCCAGTACTTC
-,TRBJ2-5,TRBV5-1,TRBD2,CASSLGPAGGQETQYF,TGCGCCAGCAGCTTGGGTCCAGCGGGGGGGCAAGAGACCCAGTACTTC
-,TRBJ2-2,TRBV5-6,TRBD2,CASSWGPASGSTGELFF,TGTGCCAGCAGCTGGGGCCCGGCTAGCGGGTCGACCGGGGAGCTGTTTTTT
few,TRBJ2-1,TRBV3-1/TRBV3-2,TRBD2,CASSQNFRTSGSYNEQFF,TGTGCCAGCAGCCAAAACTTTCGGACTAGCGGGTCCTACAATGAGCAGTTCTTC
few,TRBJ1-6,TRBV11-3,-,CASSLQGYNSPLHF,TGTGCCAGCAGCTTACAGGGGTATAATTCACCCCTCCACTTT
-,TRBJ1-2,TRBV10-3,-,CAISEPRTGNYGYTF,TGTGCCATCAGTGAGCCCAGGACGGGGAACTATGGCTACACCTTC
-,TRBJ1-5,TRBV5-1,TRBD1,CASSPEGAGNQPQHF,TGCGCCAGCAGCCCGGAGGGGGCCGGCAATCAGCCCCAGCATTTT
-,TRBJ1-1,TRBV7-2,-,CASSLAPAGEAFF,TGTGCCAGCAGCTTAGCTCCGGCGGGTGAAGCTTTCTTT
few,TRBJ1-3,TRBV6-1,-,CASSELGTRLF,TGTGCCAGCAGTGAACTCGGGACCAGACTGTTT
-,TRBJ2-3,TRBV7-2,TRBD2,CASSLRLAGGITDTQYF,TGTGCCAGCAGCTTAAGGCTAGCGGGGGGGATTACAGATACGCAGTATTTT